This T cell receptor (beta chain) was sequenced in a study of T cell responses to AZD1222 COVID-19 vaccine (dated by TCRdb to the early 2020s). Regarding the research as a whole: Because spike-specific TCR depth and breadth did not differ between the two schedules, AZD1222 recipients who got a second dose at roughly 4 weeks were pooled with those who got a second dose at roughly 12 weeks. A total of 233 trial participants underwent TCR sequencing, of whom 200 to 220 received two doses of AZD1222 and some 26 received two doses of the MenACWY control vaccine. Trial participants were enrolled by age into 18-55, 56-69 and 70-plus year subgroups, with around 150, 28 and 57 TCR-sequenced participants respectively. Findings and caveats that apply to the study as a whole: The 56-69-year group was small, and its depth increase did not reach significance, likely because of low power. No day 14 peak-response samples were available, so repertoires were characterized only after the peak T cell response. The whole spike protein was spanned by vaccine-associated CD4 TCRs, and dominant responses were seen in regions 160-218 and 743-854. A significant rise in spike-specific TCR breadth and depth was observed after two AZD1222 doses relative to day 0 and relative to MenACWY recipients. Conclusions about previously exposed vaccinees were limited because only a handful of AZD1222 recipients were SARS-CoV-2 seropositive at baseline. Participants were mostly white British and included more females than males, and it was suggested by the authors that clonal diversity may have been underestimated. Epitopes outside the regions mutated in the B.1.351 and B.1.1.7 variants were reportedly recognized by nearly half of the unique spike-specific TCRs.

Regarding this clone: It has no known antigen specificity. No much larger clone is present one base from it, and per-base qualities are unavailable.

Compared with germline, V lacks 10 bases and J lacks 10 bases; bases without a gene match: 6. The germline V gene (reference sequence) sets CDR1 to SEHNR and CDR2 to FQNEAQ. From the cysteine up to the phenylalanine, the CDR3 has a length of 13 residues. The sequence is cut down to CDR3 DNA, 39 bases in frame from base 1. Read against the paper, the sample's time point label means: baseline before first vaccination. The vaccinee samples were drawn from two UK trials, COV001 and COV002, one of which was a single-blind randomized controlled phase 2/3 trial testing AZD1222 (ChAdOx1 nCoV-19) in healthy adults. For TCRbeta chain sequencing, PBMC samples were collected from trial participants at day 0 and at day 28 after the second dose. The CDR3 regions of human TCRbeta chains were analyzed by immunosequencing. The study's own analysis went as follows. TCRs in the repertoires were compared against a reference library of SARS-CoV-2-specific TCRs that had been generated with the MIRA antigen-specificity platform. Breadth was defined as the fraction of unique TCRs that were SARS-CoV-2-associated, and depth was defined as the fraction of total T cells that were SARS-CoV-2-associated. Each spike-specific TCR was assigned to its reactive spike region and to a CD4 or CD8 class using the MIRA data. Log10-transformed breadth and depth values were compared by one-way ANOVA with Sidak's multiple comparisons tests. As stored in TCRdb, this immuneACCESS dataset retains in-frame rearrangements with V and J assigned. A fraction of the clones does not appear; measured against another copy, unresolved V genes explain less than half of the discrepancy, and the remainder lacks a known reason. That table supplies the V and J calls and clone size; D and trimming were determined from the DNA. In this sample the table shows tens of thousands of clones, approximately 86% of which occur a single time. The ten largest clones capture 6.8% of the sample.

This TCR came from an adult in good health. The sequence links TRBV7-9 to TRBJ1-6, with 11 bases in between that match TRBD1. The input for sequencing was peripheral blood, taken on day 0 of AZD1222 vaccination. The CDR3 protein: CATQGTGGSPLHF. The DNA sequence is TGTGCCACCCAAGGGACAGGGGGATCACCCCTCCACTTT.